Below are 21 T cell receptor beta chains sequenced from a single sample in a study of T cells in Graves' hyperthyroidism and ophthalmopathy. Amplified TCR beta CDR3 regions derived from RNA transcripts. First-round RT-PCR with HTBI primers amplified the TCR CDR3 region. MiXCR, applied by TCRdb to the multiplex PCR reads, yields one record per CDR3 protein. The top ten clones hold about 11% of a sample with about half a million distinct CDR3 sequences, around 24% of them seen once. The sequenced sample was blood. Receptors were obtained from a woman under 40 with Graves' ophthalmopathy.

By frequency in the sample, this clonotype is medium-sized. The rearrangement uses TRBV12-3 or TRBV12-4 and TRBJ2-7, with D maybe TRBD1 (6 bases). The V gene lost 6 bases and the J gene lost 3 bases, with 12 bases spanning the gap. The CDR3 loop spans 13 amino acids. DNA for the CDR3: TGTGCCAGCAGCCGGACAGAGTACTACGAGCAGTACTTC. Encoded protein: CASSRTEYYEQYF.

As regards this clonotype: Just one base apart from a much larger clone, this may be a read error. For the CDR3, the DNA is TGTGCCAGCAGCCAGGGACAGGGCGTGAACACTGAAGCTTTCTTT. The encoded protein is CASSQGQGVNTEAFF. The rearrangement links TRBV12-3 or TRBV12-4 to TRBJ1-1, with 9 positions matching TRBD1. This CDR3 contains 15 residues. V trimming: 6 bases; J trimming: 0 bases; junction bases outside the gene matches: 5.

This clonotype was detected only a few times. The rearrangement uses TRBV3-1 and TRBJ1-5; TRBD1 aligns across 7 bases. CDR3 size: 17 residues. Trimming took 5 bases from V and 0 from J; bases not matched to a gene: 10. From germline, CDR1 is LGHDT and CDR2 YNNKEL (reference sequence). Here the CDR3 DNA reads TGTGCCAGCAGCTCACAAACAGGGGTGTATAGCAATCAGCCCCAGCATTTT. The encoded protein is CASSSQTGVYSNQPQHF.

This clonotype was seen at least ten times. The CDR3 loop reads CATLPDRELLREQYF. DNA of the CDR3: TGTGCCACCTTACCCGACAGGGAACTTCTTAGGGAGCAGTACTTC. The chain employs TRBV6-2 or TRBV6-3 and TRBJ2-7; TRBD1 agrees at 7 bases. The CDR3 consists of 15 residues. The germline V gene encodes CDR1 MNHEY and CDR2 SVGEGT. Germline trimming cut 10 bases from V and 7 bases from J; bases unmatched to any gene: 19.

The CDR3 DNA reads TGCAGTGCCTCCCCGGGACTGCCTGCCAATGGCTACACCTTC. This encodes CSASPGLPANGYTF. The chain is built from TRBV20-1 and TRBJ1-2, with D possibly TRBD1 on 5 matching bases. Germline CDR1 reads DFQATT; CDR2 reads SNEGSKA (reference sequence). V was cut by 6 bases and J by 6 bases, with 20 bases left in between. This CDR3 contains 14 residues.

This clonotype was detected a few times. Being one base from a much bigger clone, this may be a read error. This rearrangement joins TRBV20-1 to TRBJ2-7; 7 nucleotides agree with TRBD2. The CDR3 spans 15 residues. Germline trimming cut 4 bases from V and 3 bases from J; bases unmatched to any gene: 12. The V gene's germline CDR1 is DFQATT and CDR2 SNEGSKA (reference sequence). CDR3 coding DNA: TGCAGTGCTACTCGGGGGGAAGGTGGAATCTACGAGCAGTACTTC. Translation: CSATRGEGGIYEQYF.

The chain joins TRBV20-1 to TRBJ2-2; D not certain. This CDR3 spans 15 amino acids. Germline V CDR1 and CDR2: DFQATT, SNEGSKA (reference sequence). The V and J ends lost 2 bases and 1 base respectively, with 11 bases between them. The CDR3 spells CSARPYEMNTGELFF. In nucleotides, the CDR3 is TGCAGTGCTAGACCCTACGAGATGAACACCGGGGAGCTGTTTTTT.

There are many counts of this clonotype. The chain joins TRBV27 to TRBJ2-2, with D possibly matching TRBD2 (5 bases). CDR1 is MNHEY and CDR2 is SMNVEV in the germline V gene (reference sequence). The CDR3 is 16 amino acids. V lost 3 bases and J 5 bases, leaving 16 bases between the germline ends. Here the CDR3 reads CASSFLASGGTGELFF. DNA for the CDR3: TGTGCCAGCAGTTTTCTAGCCAGCGGTGGGACCGGGGAGCTGTTTTTT.

On this clonotype: The junction shows a germline mismatch at one end, possibly a read error. This chain links TRBV2 with TRBJ2-4, with no clear D. The CDR3 is 11 residues long. Germline CDR1 is SNHLY and CDR2 is FYNNEI. CDR3 sequence (DNA): TGTGCCAGCAGTGAATCGCCCATTCTGTACTTC. It is translated as CASSESPILYF.

This clonotype was seen at least ten times. This chain uses TRBV19 with TRBJ1-3; no clear D. Trimming left V 6 bases short and J 0 bases short, with 15 bases between. CDR1 and CDR2 from the germline V gene are LNHDA and SQIVND (reference sequence). The length of the CDR3 is 16 residues. The CDR3 spells CASRGTDGLSGNTIYF. CDR3 DNA sequence: TGTGCCAGTAGGGGCACGGACGGACTCTCTGGAAACACCATATATTTT.

In its sample, this clonotype was seen many times. This chain uses TRBV27 with TRBJ2-2; 10 bases are a match to TRBD1. The germline V gene encodes CDR1 MNHEY and CDR2 SMNVEV (reference sequence). V was clipped by 2 bases and J by 3 bases; unmatched bases: 9. CDR3 length equals 18 residues. The DNA of the CDR3 is TGTGCCAGCAGTTTAGGCCGGGGACAGGGGACGGACACCGGGGAGCTGTTTTTT. Protein: CASSLGRGQGTDTGELFF.

This clonotype was picked up many times. The chain employs TRBV7-3 and TRBJ2-7, with TRBD2 as a possible D gene (5 bases). CDR3 size: 15 residues. Per the germline V gene, CDR1 is SGHTA and CDR2 is FQGTGA. V lost 1 base to trimming and J lost 1 base, with 11 bases between them. The CDR3 loop is CASSLRHSGSYEQYF. The CDR3 nucleotides are TGTGCCAGCAGCTTAAGGCATTCGGGGTCCTACGAGCAGTACTTC.

The V call is TRBV6-1, the J call TRBJ2-7, with D perhaps matching TRBD1 (6 bases). The CDR3 has 13 amino acids. CDR1 MNHNS and CDR2 SASEGT come from the germline V gene. Trimming cost V 7 bases and J 1 base, with 11 bases left between them. The CDR3 region has the DNA TGTGCCAGCAAACACGGACAGTCCTACGAGCAGTACTTC. This encodes CASKHGQSYEQYF.

This clonotype was detected ten times or more. CDR3: CASSPHPHQPQHF. CDR3 nucleotide sequence: TGTGCCAGCAGTCCCCACCCGCATCAGCCCCAGCATTTT. The chain uses TRBV27 and TRBJ1-5; the D is unclear. The CDR3 runs 13 residues. Per germline, CDR1 MNHEY and CDR2 SMNVEV (reference sequence). V was trimmed by 5 bases and J by 5 bases, leaving 10 bases between them.

Many counts were recorded for this clonotype. V gene TRBV11-1 combines with J gene TRBJ1-1; the match to TRBD1 covers 9 bases. Per germline, CDR1 SGHAT and CDR2 FQDESV (reference sequence). V was pared by 4 bases and J by 4 bases, with 13 bases of the junction left unmatched. This CDR3 is built from 17 residues. The CDR3 here is CASSSLTGGQGSTEAFF. The DNA of the CDR3 is TGTGCCAGCAGCTCCCTGACAGGGGGGCAAGGGAGCACTGAAGCTTTCTTT. Full variable domain (remainder filled in from reference TRBV11-1 and TRBJ1-1): EAEVAQSPRYKITEKSQAVAFWCDPISGHATLYWYRQILGQGPELLVQFQDESVVDDSQLPKDRFSAERLKGVDSTLKIQPAELGDSAMYLCASSSLTGGQGSTEAFFGQGTRLTVV.

Regarding this clonotype: At one end, the junction sequence differs from germline, possibly due to a read error. The chain uses TRBV11-2 and TRBJ2-4; maybe TRBD2 (7 bases). This CDR3 is built from 14 residues. Germline CDR1 reads SGHAT; CDR2 reads FQNNGV. DNA of the CDR3: TGTGCCAGCAGCTTAGACGGGGGGCGCAACATTAAGTACTTC. This codes for CASSLDGGRNIKYF.

This clonotype showed up many times. V usage is TRBV6-2 or TRBV6-3 and J usage is TRBJ1-5; no reliable D call. V dropped 0 bases and J dropped 3 bases, with 21 bases sitting between them. There are 19 residues in the CDR3. Germline V CDR1 and CDR2: MNHEY, SVGEGT. The CDR3 DNA reads as TGTGCCAGCAGTTACTCGAGGCCTATCCGGGAAGTTGACAATCAGCCCCAGCATTTT. Its translation is CASSYSRPIREVDNQPQHF.

In this sample, this clonotype turned up a few times. This chain connects TRBV10-3 to TRBJ1-3; D ambiguous. This CDR3 is built from 13 residues. Trimming removed 2 bases at V and 8 bases at J, with 10 bases between. Germline CDR1 ENHRY, CDR2 SYGVKD. This CDR3 is CAISEGRWDTIYF. CDR3 nucleotides: TGTGCCATCAGTGAGGGAAGGTGGGACACCATATATTTT.

This clonotype was seen many times. V and J are TRBV11-1 and TRBJ2-5; unclear D gene. V dropped 3 bases and J dropped 5 bases, with 10 bases sitting between them. Per germline, CDR1 SGHAT and CDR2 FQDESV (reference sequence). This CDR3 is 13 amino acids long. CDR3 sequence (DNA): TGTGCCAGCAGCTTTCACGGTTTGGAGACCCAGTACTTC. This sequence encodes CASSFHGLETQYF.

Many counts were recorded for this clonotype. This rearrangement joins TRBV5-1 to TRBJ2-7; maybe TRBD1 (5 bases). Trimming took off 2 bases at V and 0 bases at J, with 12 bases between the two ends. Germline CDR1 is SGHRS and CDR2 is YFSETQ. There are 15 residues in the CDR3. The CDR3 sequence is CASSFDSVSSYEQYF. The CDR3, as DNA: TGCGCCAGCAGCTTCGACAGCGTTAGCTCCTACGAGCAGTACTTC. The entire variable domain, with the rest obtained from reference TRBV5-1 and TRBJ2-7, is as follows: KAGVTQTPRYLIKTRGQQVTLSCSPISGHRSVSWYQQTPGQGLQFLFEYFSETQRNKGNFPGRFSGRQFSNSRSEMNVSTLELGDSALYLCASSFDSVSSYEQYFGPGTRLTVT.

The J gene is TRBJ2-5, the V gene TRBV27, with 9 positions matching TRBD2. The CDR3 is made up of 14 amino acids. Germline CDR1 reads MNHEY; CDR2 reads SMNVEV (reference sequence). J lost 7 bases, V lost 9 bases, and 12 bases had no gene match. CDR3 sequence: CARGPTSGPGTQYF. For the CDR3, the DNA is TGTGCCAGAGGACCGACTAGCGGCCCTGGGACCCAGTACTTC.